This T cell receptor (beta chain) was retrieved from a study of PD-1 blockade in classical Hodgkin lymphoma. All trial patients relapsed after autologous stem cell transplantation. V was clipped by 0 bases and J by 7 bases, with 2 bases between them. Germline V gives CDR1 SGDLS, CDR2 YYNGEE. The CDR3 has 11 amino acids. Only in-frame clones appear in the TCRdb table, and some are missing; sequencing was by immunoSEQ multiplex PCR. The sample lists some 25,000 clones, 60% to 80% seen once, with approximately 7.2% in the top ten. The sequence derives from a human donor with classical Hodgkin lymphoma. The input for sequencing was peripheral blood mononuclear cells (PBMCs), taken at baseline. The chain couples TRBV9 to TRBJ1-3, with no clear D. In DNA form, the CDR3 reads TGTGCCAGCAGCGTAGTGAACACCATATATTTT. This encodes CASSVVNTIYF.